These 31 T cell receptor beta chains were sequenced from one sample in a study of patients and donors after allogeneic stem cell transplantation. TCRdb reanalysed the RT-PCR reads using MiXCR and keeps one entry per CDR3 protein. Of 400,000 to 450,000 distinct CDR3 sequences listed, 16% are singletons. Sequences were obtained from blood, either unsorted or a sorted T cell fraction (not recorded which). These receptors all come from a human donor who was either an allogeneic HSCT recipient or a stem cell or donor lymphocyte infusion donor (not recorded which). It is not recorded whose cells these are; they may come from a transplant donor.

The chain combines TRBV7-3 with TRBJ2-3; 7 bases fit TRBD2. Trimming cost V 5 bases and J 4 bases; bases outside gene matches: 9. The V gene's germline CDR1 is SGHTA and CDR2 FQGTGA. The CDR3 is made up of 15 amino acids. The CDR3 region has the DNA TGTGCCAGCAGCACAACTAGCGCCGTTTCAGATACGCAGTATTTT. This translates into CASSTTSAVSDTQYF. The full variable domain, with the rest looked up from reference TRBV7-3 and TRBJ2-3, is GAGVSQTPSNKVTEKGKYVELRCDPISGHTALYWYRQSLGQGPEFLIYFQGTGAADDSGLPNDRFFAVRPEGSVSTLKIQRTERGDSAVYLCASSTTSAVSDTQYFGPGTRLTVL.

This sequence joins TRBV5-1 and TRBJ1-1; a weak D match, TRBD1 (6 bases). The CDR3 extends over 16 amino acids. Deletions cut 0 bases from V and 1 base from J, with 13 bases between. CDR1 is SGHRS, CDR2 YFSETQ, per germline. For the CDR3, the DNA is TGCGCCAGCAGCTTGGGATTCGGACAGCCGAACACTGAAGCTTTCTTT. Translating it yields CASSLGFGQPNTEAFF.

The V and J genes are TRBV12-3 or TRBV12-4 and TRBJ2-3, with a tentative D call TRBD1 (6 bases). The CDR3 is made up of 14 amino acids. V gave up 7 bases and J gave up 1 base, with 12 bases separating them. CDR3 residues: CASTLRTGTDTQYF. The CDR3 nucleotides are TGTGCCAGCACCCTCCGGACAGGCACAGATACGCAGTATTTT.

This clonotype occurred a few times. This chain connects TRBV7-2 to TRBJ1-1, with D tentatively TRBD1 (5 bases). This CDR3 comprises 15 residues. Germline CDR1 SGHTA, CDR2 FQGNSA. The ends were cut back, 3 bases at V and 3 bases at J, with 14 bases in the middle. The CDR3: CASSLGLGGHTEAFF. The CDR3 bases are TGTGCCAGCAGCTTGGGTCTGGGGGGTCACACTGAAGCTTTCTTT. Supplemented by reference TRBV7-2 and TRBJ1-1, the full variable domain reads GAGVSQSPSNKVTEKGKDVELRCDPISGHTALYWYRQSLGQGLEFLIYFQGNSAPDKSGLPSDRFSAERTGGSVSTLTIQRTQQEDSAVYLCASSLGLGGHTEAFFGQGTRLTVV.

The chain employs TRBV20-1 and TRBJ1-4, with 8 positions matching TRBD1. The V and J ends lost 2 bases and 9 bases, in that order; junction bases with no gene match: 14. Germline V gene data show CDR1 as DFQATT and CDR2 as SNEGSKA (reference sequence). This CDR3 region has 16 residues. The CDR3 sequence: CSARWPVGTGFKKLFF. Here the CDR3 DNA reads TGCAGTGCTAGATGGCCAGTCGGGACAGGATTTAAAAAACTGTTTTTT.

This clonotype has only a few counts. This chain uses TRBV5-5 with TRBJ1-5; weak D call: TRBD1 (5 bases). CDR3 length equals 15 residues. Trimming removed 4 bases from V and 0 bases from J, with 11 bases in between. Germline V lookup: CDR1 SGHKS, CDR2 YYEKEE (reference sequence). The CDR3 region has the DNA TGTGCCAGCAGCGCAGCGACAGCTAGCAATCAGCCCCAGCATTTT. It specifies CASSAATASNQPQHF.

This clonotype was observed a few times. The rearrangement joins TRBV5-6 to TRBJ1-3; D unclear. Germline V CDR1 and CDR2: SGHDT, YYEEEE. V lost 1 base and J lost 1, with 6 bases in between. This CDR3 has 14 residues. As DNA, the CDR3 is TGTGCCAGCAGCTTGTCTTGGTCTGGAAACACCATATATTTT. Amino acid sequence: CASSLSWSGNTIYF. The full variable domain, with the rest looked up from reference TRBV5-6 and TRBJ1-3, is DAGVTQSPTHLIKTRGQQVTLRCSPKSGHDTVSWYQQALGQGPQFIFQYYEEEERQRGNFPDRFSGHQFPNYSSELNVNALLLGDSALYLCASSLSWSGNTIYFGEGSWLTVV.

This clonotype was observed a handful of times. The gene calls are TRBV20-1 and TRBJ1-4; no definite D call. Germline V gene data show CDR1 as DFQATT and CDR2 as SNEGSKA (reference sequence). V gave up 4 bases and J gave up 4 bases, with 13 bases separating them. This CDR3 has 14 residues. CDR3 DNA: TGCAGTGCTATCTCGGTCCCAGATAATGAAAAACTGTTTTTT. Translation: CSAISVPDNEKLFF.

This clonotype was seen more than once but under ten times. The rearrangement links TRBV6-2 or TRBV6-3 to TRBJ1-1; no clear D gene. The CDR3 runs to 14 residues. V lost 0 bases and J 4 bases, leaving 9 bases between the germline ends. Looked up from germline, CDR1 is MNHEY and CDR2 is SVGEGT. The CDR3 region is CASSYSWTPTEAFF. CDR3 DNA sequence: TGTGCCAGCAGTTACTCGTGGACTCCCACTGAAGCTTTCTTT.

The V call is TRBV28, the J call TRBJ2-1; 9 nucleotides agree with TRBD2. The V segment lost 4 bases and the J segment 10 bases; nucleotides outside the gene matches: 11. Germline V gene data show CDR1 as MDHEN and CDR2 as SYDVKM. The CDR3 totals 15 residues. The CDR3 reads CASSSPSGGKREQFF. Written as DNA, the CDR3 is TGTGCCAGCAGTTCACCAAGCGGGGGGAAACGGGAGCAGTTCTTC. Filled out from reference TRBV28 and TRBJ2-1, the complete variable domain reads DVKVTQSSRYLVKRTGEKVFLECVQDMDHENMFWYRQDPGLGLRLIYFSYDVKMKEKGDIPEGYSVSREKKERFSLILESASTNQTSMYLCASSSPSGGKREQFFGPGTRLTVL.

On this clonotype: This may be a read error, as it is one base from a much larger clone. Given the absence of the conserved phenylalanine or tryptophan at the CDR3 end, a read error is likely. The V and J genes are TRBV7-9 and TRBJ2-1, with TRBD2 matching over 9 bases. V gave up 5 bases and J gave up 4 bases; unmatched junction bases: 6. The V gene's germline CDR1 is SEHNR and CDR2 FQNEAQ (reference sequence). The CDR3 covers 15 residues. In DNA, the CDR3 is TGTGCCAGCAGCCCGCGGGGGGGCTTTTACAATGAGCAGTTCCTC. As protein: CASSPRGGFYNEQFL.

DNA of the CDR3: TGTGCCTATCGGCTAGCGGGGGGGAACGATGAGCAGTTCTTC. As protein: CAYRLAGGNDEQFF. The V and J genes are TRBV7-9 and TRBJ2-1; 12 bases line up with TRBD2. The CDR3 is made up of 14 amino acids. Germline CDR1 and CDR2: SEHNR and FQNEAQ (reference sequence). J lost 8 bases, V lost 11 bases, and 10 bases had no gene match.

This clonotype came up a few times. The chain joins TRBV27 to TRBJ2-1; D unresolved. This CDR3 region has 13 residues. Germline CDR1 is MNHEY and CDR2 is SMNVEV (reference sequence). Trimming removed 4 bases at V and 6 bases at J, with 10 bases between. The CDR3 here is CASSYRPSNEQFF. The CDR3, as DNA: TGTGCCAGCAGTTATCGGCCGAGCAATGAGCAGTTCTTC.

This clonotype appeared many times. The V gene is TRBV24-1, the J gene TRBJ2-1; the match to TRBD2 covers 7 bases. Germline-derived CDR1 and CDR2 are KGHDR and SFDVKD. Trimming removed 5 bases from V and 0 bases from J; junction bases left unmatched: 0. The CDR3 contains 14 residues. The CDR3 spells CATSAGGSYNEQFF. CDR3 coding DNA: TGTGCCACCAGTGCGGGGGGCTCCTACAATGAGCAGTTCTTC.

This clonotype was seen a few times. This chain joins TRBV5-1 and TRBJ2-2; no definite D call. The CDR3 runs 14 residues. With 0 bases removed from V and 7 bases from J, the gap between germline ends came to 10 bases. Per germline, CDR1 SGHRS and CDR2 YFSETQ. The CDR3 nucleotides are TGCGCCAGCAGCTTGGCCGTGGCGCACGGGGAGCTGTTTTTT. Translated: CASSLAVAHGELFF.

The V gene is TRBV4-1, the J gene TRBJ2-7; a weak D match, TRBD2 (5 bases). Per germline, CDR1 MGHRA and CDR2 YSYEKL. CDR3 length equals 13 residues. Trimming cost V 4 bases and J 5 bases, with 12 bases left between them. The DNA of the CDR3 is TGCGCCAGCAGCCGTTGGCGGGTCCACGAGCAGTACTTC. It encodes CASSRWRVHEQYF.

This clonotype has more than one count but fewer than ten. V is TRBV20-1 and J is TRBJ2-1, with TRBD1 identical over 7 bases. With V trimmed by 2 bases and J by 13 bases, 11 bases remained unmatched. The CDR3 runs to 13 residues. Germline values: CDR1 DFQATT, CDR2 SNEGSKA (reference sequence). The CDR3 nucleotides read TGCAGTGCTAGAATCACCGTCCGACAGGGACAGTTCTTC. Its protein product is CSARITVRQGQFF.

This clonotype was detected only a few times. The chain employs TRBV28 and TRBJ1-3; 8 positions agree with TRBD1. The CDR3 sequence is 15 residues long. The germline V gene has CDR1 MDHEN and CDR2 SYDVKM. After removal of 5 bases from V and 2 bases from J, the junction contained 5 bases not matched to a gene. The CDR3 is CASSPRGLAGNTIYF. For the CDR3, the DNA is TGTGCCAGCAGTCCCAGGGGGCTGGCTGGAAACACCATATATTTT.

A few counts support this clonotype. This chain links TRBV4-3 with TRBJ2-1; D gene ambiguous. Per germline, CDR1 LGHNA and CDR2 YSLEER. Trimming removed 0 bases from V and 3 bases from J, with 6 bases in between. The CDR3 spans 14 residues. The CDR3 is CASSQEKDYNEQFF. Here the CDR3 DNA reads TGCGCCAGCAGCCAAGAGAAGGACTACAATGAGCAGTTCTTC.

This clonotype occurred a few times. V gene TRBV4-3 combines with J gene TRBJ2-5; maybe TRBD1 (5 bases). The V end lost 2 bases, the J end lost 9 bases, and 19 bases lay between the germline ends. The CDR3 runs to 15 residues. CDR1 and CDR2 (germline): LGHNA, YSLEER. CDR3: CASSQPGPLGWAQYF. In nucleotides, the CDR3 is TGCGCCAGCAGCCAACCAGGGCCGCTCGGTTGGGCCCAGTACTTC.

CDR3 sequence (DNA): TGTGCCAGCAGCGTAGGACTTAACTACGAGCAGTACTTC. It specifies CASSVGLNYEQYF. The J gene is TRBJ2-7, the V gene TRBV9; no reliable D call. Per germline, CDR1 SGDLS and CDR2 YYNGEE. V was pared by 0 bases and J by 3 bases, with 7 bases between. The CDR3 is 13 amino acids.

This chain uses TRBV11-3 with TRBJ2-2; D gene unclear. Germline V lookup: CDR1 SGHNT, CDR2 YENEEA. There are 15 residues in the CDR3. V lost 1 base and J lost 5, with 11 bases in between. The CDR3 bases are TGTGCCAGCAGCTTAGTTGGGGTTCGAACCGGGGAGCTGTTTTTT. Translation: CASSLVGVRTGELFF.

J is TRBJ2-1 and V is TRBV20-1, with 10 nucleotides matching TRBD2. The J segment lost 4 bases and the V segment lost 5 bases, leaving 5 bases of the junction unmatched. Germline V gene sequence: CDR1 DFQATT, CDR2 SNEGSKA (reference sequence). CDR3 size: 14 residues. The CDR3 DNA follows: TGCAGTGCTCTTGGACTAGCGGAGTACAATGAGCAGTTCTTC. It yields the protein CSALGLAEYNEQFF.

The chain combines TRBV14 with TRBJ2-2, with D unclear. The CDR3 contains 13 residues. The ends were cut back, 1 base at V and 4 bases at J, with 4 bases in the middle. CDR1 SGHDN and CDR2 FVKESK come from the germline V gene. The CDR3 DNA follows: TGTGCCAGCAGCCAAGTTCTCACCGGGGAGCTGTTTTTT. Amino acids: CASSQVLTGELFF.

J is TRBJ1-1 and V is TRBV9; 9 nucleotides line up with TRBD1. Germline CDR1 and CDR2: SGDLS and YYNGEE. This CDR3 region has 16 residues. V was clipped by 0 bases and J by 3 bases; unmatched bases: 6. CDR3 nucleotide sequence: TGTGCCAGCAGCGTAGTAACGCGGACAGGGGACACTGAAGCTTTCTTT. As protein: CASSVVTRTGDTEAFF.

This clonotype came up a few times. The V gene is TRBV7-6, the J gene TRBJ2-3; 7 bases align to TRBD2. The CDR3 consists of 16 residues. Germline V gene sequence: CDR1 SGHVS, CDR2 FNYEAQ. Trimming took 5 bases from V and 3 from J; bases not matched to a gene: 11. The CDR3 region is CASSRPALAPTDTQYF. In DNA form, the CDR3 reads TGTGCCAGCAGCCGCCCCGCACTAGCGCCTACAGATACGCAGTATTTT.

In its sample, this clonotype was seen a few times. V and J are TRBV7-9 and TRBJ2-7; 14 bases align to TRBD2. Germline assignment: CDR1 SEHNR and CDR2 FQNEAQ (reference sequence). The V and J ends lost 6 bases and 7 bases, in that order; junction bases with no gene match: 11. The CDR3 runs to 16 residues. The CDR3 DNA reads TGTGCCAGCAGTGGCATGACTAGCGGGAGGGCCTTTGAGCAGTACTTC. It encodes CASSGMTSGRAFEQYF.

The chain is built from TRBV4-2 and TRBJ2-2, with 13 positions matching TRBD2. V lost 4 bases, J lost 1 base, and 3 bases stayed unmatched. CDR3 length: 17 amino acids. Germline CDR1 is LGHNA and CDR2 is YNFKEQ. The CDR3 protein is CASSLLAGGMNTGELFF. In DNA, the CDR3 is TGTGCCAGCAGCCTACTAGCGGGGGGGATGAACACCGGGGAGCTGTTTTTT.

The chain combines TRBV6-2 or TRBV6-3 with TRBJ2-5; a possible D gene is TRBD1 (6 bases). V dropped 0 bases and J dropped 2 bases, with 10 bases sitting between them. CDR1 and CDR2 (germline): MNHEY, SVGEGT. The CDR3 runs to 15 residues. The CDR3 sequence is CASSYSDRFQETQYF. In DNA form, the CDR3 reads TGTGCCAGCAGTTACTCCGACAGGTTTCAAGAGACCCAGTACTTC.

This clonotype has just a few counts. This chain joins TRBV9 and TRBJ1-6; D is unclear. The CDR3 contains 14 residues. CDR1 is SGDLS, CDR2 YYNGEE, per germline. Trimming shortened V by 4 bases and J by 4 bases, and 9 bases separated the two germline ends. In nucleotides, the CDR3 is TGTGCCAGCAGCACCCAATTTTATAATTCACCCCTCCACTTT. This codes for CASSTQFYNSPLHF. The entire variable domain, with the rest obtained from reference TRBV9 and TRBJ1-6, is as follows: DSGVTQTPKHLITATGQRVTLRCSPRSGDLSVYWYQQSLDQGLQFLIQYYNGEERAKGNILERFSAQQFPDLHSELNLSSLELGDSALYFCASSTQFYNSPLHFGNGTRLTVT.

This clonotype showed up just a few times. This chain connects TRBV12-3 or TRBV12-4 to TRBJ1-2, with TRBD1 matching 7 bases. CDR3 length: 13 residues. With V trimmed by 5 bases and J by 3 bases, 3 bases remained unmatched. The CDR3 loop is CASSPGGDYGYTF. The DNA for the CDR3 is TGTGCCAGCAGTCCAGGGGGTGACTATGGCTACACCTTC.